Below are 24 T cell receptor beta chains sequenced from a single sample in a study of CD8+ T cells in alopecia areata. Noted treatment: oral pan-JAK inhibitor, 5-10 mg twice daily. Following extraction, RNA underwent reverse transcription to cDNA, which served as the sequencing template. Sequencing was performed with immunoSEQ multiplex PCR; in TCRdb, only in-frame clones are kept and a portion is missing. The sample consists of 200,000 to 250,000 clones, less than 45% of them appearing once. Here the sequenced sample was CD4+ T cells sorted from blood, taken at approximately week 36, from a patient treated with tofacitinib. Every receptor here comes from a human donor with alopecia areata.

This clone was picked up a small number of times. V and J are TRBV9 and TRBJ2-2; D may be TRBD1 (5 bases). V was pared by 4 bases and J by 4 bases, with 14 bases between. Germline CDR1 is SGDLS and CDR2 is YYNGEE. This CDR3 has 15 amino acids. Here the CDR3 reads CASSTQDISTGELFF. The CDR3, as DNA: TGTGCCAGCAGCACCCAGGACATCAGCACCGGGGAGCTGTTTTTT.

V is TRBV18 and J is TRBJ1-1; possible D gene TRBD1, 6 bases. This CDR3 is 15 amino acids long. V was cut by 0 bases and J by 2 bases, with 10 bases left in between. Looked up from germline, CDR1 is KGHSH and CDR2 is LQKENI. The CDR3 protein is CASSPPGASNTEAFF. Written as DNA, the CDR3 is TGTGCCAGCTCACCACCGGGGGCGTCTAACACTGAAGCTTTCTTT.

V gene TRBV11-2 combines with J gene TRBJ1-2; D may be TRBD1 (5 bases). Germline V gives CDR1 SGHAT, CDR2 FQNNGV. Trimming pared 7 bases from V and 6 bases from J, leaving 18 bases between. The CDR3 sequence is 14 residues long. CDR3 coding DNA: TGTGCCAGCACCCCTGGGGAGGGGAGAAATGGCTACACCTTC. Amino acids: CASTPGEGRNGYTF.

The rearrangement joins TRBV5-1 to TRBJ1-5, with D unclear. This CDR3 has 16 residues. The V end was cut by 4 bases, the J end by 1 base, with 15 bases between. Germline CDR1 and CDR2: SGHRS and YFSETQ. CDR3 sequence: CASSPGLSESNQPQHF. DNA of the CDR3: TGCGCCAGCAGCCCGGGCCTTTCCGAAAGCAATCAGCCCCAGCATTTT.

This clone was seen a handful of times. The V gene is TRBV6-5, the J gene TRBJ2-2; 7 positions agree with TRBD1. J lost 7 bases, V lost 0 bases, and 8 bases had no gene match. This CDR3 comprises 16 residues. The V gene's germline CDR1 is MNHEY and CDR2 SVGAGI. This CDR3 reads CASSYSMTGIGGELFF. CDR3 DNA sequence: TGTGCCAGCAGTTACTCGATGACAGGGATTGGCGGGGAGCTGTTTTTT.

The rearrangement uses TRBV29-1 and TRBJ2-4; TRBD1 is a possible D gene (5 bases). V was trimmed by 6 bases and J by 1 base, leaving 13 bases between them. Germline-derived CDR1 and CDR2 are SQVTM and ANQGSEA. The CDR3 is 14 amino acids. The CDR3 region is CSVGPSGAKNIQYF. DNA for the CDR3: TGCAGCGTGGGCCCGTCAGGGGCCAAAAACATTCAGTACTTC.

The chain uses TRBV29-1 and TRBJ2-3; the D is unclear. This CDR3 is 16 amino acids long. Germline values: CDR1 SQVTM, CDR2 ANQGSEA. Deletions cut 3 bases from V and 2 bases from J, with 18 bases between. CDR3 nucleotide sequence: TGCAGCGTTGAGGATGCCGCGACACCCAACACAGATACGCAGTATTTT. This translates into CSVEDAATPNTDTQYF.

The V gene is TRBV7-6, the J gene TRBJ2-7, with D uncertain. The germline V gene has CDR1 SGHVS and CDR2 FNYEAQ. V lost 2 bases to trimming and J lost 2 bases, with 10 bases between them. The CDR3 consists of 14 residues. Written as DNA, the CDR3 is TGTGCCAGCAGCTTAACCGGAGATACCTACGAGCAGTACTTC. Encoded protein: CASSLTGDTYEQYF. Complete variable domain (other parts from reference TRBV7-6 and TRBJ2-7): GAGVSQSPRYKVTKRGQDVALRCDPISGHVSLYWYRQALGQGPEFLTYFNYEAQQDKSGLPNDRFSAERPEGSISTLTIQRTEQRDSAMYRCASSLTGDTYEQYFGPGTRLTVT.

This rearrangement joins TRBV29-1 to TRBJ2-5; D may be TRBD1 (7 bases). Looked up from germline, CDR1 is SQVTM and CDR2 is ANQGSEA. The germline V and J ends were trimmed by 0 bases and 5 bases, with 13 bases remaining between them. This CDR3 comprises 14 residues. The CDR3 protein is CSVEEAGGSETQYF. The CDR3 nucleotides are TGCAGCGTTGAAGAGGCAGGGGGGTCGGAGACCCAGTACTTC.

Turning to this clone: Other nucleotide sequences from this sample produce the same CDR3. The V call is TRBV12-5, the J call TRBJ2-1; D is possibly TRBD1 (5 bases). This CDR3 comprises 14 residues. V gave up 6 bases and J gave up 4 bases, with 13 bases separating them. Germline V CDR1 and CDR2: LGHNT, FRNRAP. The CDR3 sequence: CASGTAGLYNEQFF. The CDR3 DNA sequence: TGTGCTAGTGGGACCGCAGGGCTGTACAATGAGCAGTTCTTC.

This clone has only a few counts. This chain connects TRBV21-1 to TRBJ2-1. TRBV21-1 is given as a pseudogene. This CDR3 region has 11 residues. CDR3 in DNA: TGTGCCAGCAGCAAACGATCGGAGCAGTTCTTC. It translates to CASSKRSEQFF.

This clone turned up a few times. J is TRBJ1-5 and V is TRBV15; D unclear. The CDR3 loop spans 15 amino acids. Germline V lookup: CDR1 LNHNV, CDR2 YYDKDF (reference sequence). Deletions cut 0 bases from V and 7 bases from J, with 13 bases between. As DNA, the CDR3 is TGTGCCACCAGCAGAGAACGGCTGGCGGGACAGCCCCAGCATTTT. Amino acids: CATSRERLAGQPQHF.

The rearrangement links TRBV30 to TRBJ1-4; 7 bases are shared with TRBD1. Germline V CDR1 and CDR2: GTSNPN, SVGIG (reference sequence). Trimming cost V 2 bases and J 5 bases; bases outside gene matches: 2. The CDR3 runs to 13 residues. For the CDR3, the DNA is TGTGCCTGGAGTCCGGGACAGAATGAAAAACTGTTTTTT. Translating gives CAWSPGQNEKLFF.

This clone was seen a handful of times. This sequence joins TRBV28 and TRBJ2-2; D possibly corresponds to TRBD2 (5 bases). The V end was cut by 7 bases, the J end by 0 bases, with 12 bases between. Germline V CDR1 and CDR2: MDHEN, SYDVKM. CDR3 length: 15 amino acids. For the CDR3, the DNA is TGTGCCAGCACTCAAAACGGGGCGAACACCGGGGAGCTGTTTTTT. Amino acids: CASTQNGANTGELFF.

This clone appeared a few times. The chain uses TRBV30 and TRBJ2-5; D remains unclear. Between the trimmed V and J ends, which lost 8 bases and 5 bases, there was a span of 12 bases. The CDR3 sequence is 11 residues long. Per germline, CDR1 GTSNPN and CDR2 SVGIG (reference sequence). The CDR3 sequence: CAVSAYETQYF. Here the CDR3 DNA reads TGTGCCGTGAGCGCCTACGAGACCCAGTACTTC. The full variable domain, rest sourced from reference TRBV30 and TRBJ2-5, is SQTIHQWPATLVQPVGSPLSLECTVEGTSNPNLYWYRQAAGRGLQLLFYSVGIGQISSEVPQNLSASRPQDRQFILSSKKLLLSDSGFYLCAVSAYETQYFGPGTRLLVL.

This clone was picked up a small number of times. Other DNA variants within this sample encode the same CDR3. The chain's CDR3 is CSVDQRGLTDTQYF. CDR3 DNA sequence: TGCAGCGTTGATCAGAGGGGCCTCACAGATACGCAGTATTTT. This sequence joins TRBV29-1 and TRBJ2-3; TRBD1 or TRBD2 may be the D gene (5 bases each). The CDR3 is 14 residues long. Germline V gene lookup returns CDR1 SQVTM and CDR2 ANQGSEA. Trimming shortened V by 3 bases and J by 2 bases, and 12 bases separated the two germline ends.

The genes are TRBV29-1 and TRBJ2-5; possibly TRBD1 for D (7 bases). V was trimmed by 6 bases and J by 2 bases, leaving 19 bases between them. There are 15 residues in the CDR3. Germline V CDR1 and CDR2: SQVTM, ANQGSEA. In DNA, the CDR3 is TGCAGCGTCACTAGCCGCCGGGGACAGCAAGAGACCCAGTACTTC. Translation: CSVTSRRGQQETQYF.

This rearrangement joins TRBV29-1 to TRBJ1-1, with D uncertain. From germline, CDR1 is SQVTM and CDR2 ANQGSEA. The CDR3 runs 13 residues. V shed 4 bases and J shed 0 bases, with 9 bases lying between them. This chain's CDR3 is CSVGEQLNTEAFF. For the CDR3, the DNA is TGCAGCGTTGGGGAGCAGTTGAACACTGAAGCTTTCTTT.

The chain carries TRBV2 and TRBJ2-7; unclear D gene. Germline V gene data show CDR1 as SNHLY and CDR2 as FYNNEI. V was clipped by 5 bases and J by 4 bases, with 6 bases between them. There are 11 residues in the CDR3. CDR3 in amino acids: CASSYSYEQYF. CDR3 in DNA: TGTGCCAGCAGTTATAGTTACGAGCAGTACTTC.

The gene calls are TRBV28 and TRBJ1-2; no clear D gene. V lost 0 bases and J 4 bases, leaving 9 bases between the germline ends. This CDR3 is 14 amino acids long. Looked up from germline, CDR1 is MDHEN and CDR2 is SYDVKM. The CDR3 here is CASSLWNRGYGYTF. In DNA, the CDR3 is TGTGCCAGCAGTTTATGGAACAGAGGCTATGGCTACACCTTC.

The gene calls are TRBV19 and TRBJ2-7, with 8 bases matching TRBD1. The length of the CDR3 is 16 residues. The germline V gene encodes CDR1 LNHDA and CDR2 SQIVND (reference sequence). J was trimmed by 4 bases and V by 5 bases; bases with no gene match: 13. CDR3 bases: TGTGCCAGTAGTTACCGGACAGGGAAGAAATTATACGAGCAGTACTTC. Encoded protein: CASSYRTGKKLYEQYF.

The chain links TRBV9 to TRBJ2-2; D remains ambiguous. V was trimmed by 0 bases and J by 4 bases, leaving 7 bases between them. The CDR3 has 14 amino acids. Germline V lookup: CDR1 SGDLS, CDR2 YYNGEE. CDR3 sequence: CASSVVISTGELFF. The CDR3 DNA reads TGTGCCAGCAGCGTAGTTATTTCCACCGGGGAGCTGTTTTTT. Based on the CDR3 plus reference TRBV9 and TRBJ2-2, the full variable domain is DSGVTQTPKHLITATGQRVTLRCSPRSGDLSVYWYQQSLDQGLQFLIQYYNGEERAKGNILERFSAQQFPDLHSELNLSSLELGDSALYFCASSVVISTGELFFGEGSRLTVL.

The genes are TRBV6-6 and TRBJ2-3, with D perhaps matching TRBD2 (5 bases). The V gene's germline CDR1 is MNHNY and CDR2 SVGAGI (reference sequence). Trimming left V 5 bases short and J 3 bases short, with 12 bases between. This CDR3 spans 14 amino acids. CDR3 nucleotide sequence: TGTGCCAGCAGTCGCCCCCCGGGGACAGATACGCAGTATTTT. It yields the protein CASSRPPGTDTQYF.

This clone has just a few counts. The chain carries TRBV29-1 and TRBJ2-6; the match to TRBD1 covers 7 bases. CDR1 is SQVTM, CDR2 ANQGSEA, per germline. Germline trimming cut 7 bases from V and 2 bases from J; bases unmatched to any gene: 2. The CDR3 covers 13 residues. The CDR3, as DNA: TGCAGCGCAGACAGGGCTGGGGCCAACGTCCTGACTTTC. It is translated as CSADRAGANVLTF.